The table lists the clone carrying this TCR beta chain with a few counts. The entry originates in a study of CD8+ T cells in alopecia areata. Germline values: CDR1 SGHTA, CDR2 FQGNSA. The V segment lost 1 base and the J segment 1 base; nucleotides outside the gene matches: 6. There are 16 residues in the CDR3. It was cDNA, reverse transcribed from extracted RNA, that served as the sequencing template. The protocol was immunoSEQ multiplex PCR, while the TCRdb copy is restricted to in-frame clones and leaves out a portion. The sample contains 100,000 to 150,000 clones, around 60% of which appear only once.

Here the sequenced sample was CD4+ T cells sorted from blood, taken at week 0. The chain is built from TRBV7-2 and TRBJ2-5, with 7 nucleotides matching TRBD2. This receptor was taken from a human donor with alopecia areata. The CDR3 DNA is TGTGCCAGCAGCTTAGGCGGGTCGGGGGGCCAAGAGACCCAGTACTTC. Translation gives CASSLGGSGGQETQYF.